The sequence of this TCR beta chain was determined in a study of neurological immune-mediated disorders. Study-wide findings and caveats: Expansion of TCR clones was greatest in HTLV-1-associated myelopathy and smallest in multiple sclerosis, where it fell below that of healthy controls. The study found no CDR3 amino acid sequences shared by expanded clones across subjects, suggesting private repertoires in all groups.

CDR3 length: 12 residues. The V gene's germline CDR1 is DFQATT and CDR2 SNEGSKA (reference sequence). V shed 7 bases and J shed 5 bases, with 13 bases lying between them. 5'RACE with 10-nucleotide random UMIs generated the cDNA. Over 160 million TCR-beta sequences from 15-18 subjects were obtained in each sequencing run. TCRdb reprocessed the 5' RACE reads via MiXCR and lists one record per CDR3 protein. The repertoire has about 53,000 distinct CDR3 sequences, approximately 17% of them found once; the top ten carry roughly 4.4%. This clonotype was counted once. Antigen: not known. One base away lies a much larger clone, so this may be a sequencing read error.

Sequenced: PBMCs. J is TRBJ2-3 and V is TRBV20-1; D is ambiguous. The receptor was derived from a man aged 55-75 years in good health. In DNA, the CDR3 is TGCAGTGTTTCGAAGCGCAAAGATACGCAGTATTTT. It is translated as CSVSKRKDTQYF.